One sample yielded the 22 T cell receptor beta chains listed below, sequenced in a study of OX40 agonist ivuxolimab in advanced cancers. The table came from immunoSEQ multiplex PCR; TCRdb's copy has only in-frame clones and leaves some out. The sample shows about 41,000 clones, about 81% of them seen only once. The sample was CD4+ or CD8+ T cells sorted from blood, taken in a trial of the OX40 agonist ivuxolimab. The receptors originated from an adult with an advanced solid tumor such as melanoma, head and neck, liver or kidney cancer.

The V call is TRBV5-4, the J call TRBJ1-1; D uncertain. V gave up 4 bases and J gave up 0 bases, with 10 bases separating them. Germline V gives CDR1 SGHNT, CDR2 YYREEE (reference sequence). This CDR3 has 14 amino acids. DNA for the CDR3: TGTGCCAGCAGCAGGGCGGGAGTGAACACTGAAGCTTTCTTT. It yields the protein CASSRAGVNTEAFF.

This rearrangement joins TRBV7-8 to TRBJ1-1, with D hard to call. There are 14 residues in the CDR3. Germline assignment: CDR1 SGHVS and CDR2 FQNEAQ. The ends were cut back, 3 bases at V and 1 base at J, with 9 bases in the middle. CDR3 in amino acids: CASSFGRRNTEAFF. CDR3 DNA sequence: TGTGCCAGCAGCTTTGGGCGGAGGAACACTGAAGCTTTCTTT.

The chain employs TRBV7-8 and TRBJ2-7, with D perhaps matching TRBD2 (5 bases). The V end was cut by 4 bases, the J end by 6 bases, with 19 bases between. CDR1 and CDR2 (germline): SGHVS, FQNEAQ. CDR3 length: 15 residues. CDR3 DNA: TGTGCCAGCAGCTCCCGGGAAGGCGGTCCCGGCGAGCAGTACTTC. It codes for CASSSREGGPGEQYF.

This clone showed up just once. The chain recombines TRBV18 with TRBJ2-7, with no clear D. Germline V lookup: CDR1 KGHSH, CDR2 LQKENI. This CDR3 spans 13 amino acids. Trimming stripped 3 bases from V and 0 bases from J, with 6 bases between. The CDR3 protein is CASSPAGSYEQYV. For the CDR3, the DNA is TGTGCCAGCTCACCGGCCGGCTCCTACGAGCAGTACGTC.

The V gene is TRBV28, the J gene TRBJ1-2; 9 positions match TRBD1. The CDR3 runs to 13 residues. With 6 bases clipped from V and 6 bases from J, the junction kept 5 bases outside the gene matches. Germline V lookup: CDR1 MDHEN, CDR2 SYDVKM. The CDR3 DNA is TGTGCCAGCAGACTGGACAGGGGACATGGCTACACCTTC. It is translated as CASRLDRGHGYTF.

The J gene is TRBJ2-1, the V gene TRBV7-9; D is undetermined. Germline CDR1 SEHNR, CDR2 FQNEAQ (reference sequence). The CDR3 has 13 residues. Between the trimmed V and J ends, which lost 1 base and 8 bases, there was a span of 9 bases. The CDR3 here is CASSLDLTHEQFF. CDR3 bases: TGTGCCAGCAGCTTAGATCTTACCCATGAGCAGTTCTTC.

J is TRBJ2-1 and V is TRBV5-1; TRBD2 agrees at 13 bases. The germline CDR1 and CDR2 sequences are SGHRS and YFSETQ. The CDR3 totals 14 residues. The J segment lost 8 bases and the V segment lost 8 bases, leaving 7 bases of the junction unmatched. CDR3 sequence (DNA): TGCGCCAGTAAGCGGACTAGCGGGAGTGATGAGCAGTTCTTC. Translating it yields CASKRTSGSDEQFF.

This clone is medium-sized. V gene TRBV7-6 combines with J gene TRBJ2-1; TRBD1 matches 9 bases. The CDR3 has 18 residues. Germline CDR1 reads SGHVS; CDR2 reads FNYEAQ. The junction had 11 bases not matched to a gene; V was cut back by 1 base and J by 4 bases. The CDR3 loop reads CASSLDSPRDRVYNEQFF. In DNA form, the CDR3 reads TGTGCCAGCAGCTTAGATTCTCCCCGGGACAGGGTTTACAATGAGCAGTTCTTC.

This clone has a handful of counts. The chain uses TRBV18 and TRBJ2-7, with TRBD1 matching over 8 bases. The CDR3 runs to 13 residues. J was trimmed by 6 bases and V by 5 bases; bases with no gene match: 6. The germline V gene has CDR1 KGHSH and CDR2 LQKENI. CDR3 loop: CASSADRDGEQYF. For the CDR3, the DNA is TGTGCCAGCTCAGCGGACAGGGACGGCGAGCAGTACTTC.

V is TRBV2 and J is TRBJ1-2, with a weak D call TRBD1 (5 bases). Trimming removed 3 bases at V and 6 bases at J, with 8 bases between. The CDR3 runs 12 residues. Per germline, CDR1 SNHLY and CDR2 FYNNEI. DNA of the CDR3: TGTGCCAGCAGTGACAGGGACCATGGCTACACCTTC. Translating it yields CASSDRDHGYTF.

This clone turned up a few times. Other nucleotide sequences from this sample produce the same CDR3. The V and J genes are TRBV19 and TRBJ1-4; D uncertain. The length of the CDR3 is 12 residues. CDR1 is LNHDA and CDR2 is SQIVND in the germline V gene (reference sequence). V was pared by 6 bases and J by 6 bases, with 8 bases between. This chain's CDR3 is CASRRADEKLFF. The CDR3 DNA follows: TGTGCCAGTAGGAGGGCGGATGAAAAACTGTTTTTT. Supplemented by reference TRBV19 and TRBJ1-4, the full variable domain reads DGGITQSPKYLFRKEGQNVTLSCEQNLNHDAMYWYRQDPGQGLRLIYYSQIVNDFQKGDIAEGYSVSREKKESFPLTVTSAQKNPTAFYLCASRRADEKLFFGSGTQLSVL.

This clone came up a few times. This chain connects TRBV5-1 to TRBJ1-5, with D perhaps TRBD1 (6 bases). The CDR3 is 15 amino acids. V was cut by 2 bases and J by 4 bases, with 13 bases left in between. The germline gives CDR1 SGHRS, CDR2 YFSETQ. This CDR3 is CASSFGGAQNQPQHF. The CDR3 nucleotides are TGCGCCAGCAGCTTTGGGGGGGCCCAAAATCAGCCCCAGCATTTT.

This rearrangement joins TRBV2 to TRBJ2-1; D gene ambiguous. Trimming took off 6 bases at V and 4 bases at J, with 7 bases between the two ends. The CDR3 extends over 12 amino acids. Germline V gives CDR1 SNHLY, CDR2 FYNNEI. The CDR3 loop reads CASREQYNEQFF. The CDR3 DNA sequence: TGTGCCAGCAGGGAACAATACAATGAGCAGTTCTTC.

The chain is built from TRBV5-1 and TRBJ2-2, with TRBD1 matching over 9 bases. Germline values: CDR1 SGHRS, CDR2 YFSETQ. The CDR3 sequence is 15 residues long. V shed 1 base, J shed 7 bases, and the junction held 5 bases outside the gene matches. The CDR3: CASSLRTGEVGELFF. The CDR3 DNA sequence: TGCGCCAGCAGCTTGCGGACAGGGGAGGTCGGGGAGCTGTTTTTT.

This clone is medium-sized by share. This chain links TRBV7-9 with TRBJ1-1, with D possibly TRBD1 on 6 matching bases. This CDR3 region has 14 residues. From germline, CDR1 is SEHNR and CDR2 FQNEAQ (reference sequence). The V gene lost 5 bases and the J gene lost 0 bases, with 10 bases spanning the gap. The CDR3 bases are TGTGCCAGCAGCACCAGGGGAGTGAACACTGAAGCTTTCTTT. Amino acid sequence: CASSTRGVNTEAFF.

A single count supports this clone. This chain links TRBV7-2 with TRBJ2-3; D ambiguous. From germline, CDR1 is SGHTA and CDR2 FQGNSA. The CDR3 is made up of 14 amino acids. V shed 3 bases and J shed 2 bases, with 9 bases lying between them. The CDR3 sequence is CASSFMTVTDTQYF. The CDR3 coding sequence is TGTGCCAGCAGCTTTATGACGGTCACAGATACGCAGTATTTT.

CDR3 in DNA: TGTGCCAGCAGCTTGCTTAGGGTTACCGGGGAGCTGTTTTTT. Protein product: CASSLLRVTGELFF. V and J are TRBV11-2 and TRBJ2-2, with D hard to call. Trimming stripped 3 bases from V and 5 bases from J, with 10 bases between. The CDR3 runs 14 residues. Looked up from germline, CDR1 is SGHAT and CDR2 is FQNNGV.

The rearrangement uses TRBV5-1 and TRBJ2-7; D is possibly TRBD2 (6 bases). The germline V gene encodes CDR1 SGHRS and CDR2 YFSETQ. The V end lost 4 bases, the J end lost 1 base, and 12 bases lay between the germline ends. This CDR3 is 14 amino acids long. The chain's CDR3 is CASSGGINSYEQYF. Written as DNA, the CDR3 is TGCGCCAGCAGCGGGGGGATCAATTCCTACGAGCAGTACTTC.

This clone has a single count. The CDR3 DNA reads as TGTGCCAGCAGCCCCTTTAGAGCTAACTATGGCTACACCTTC. It encodes CASSPFRANYGYTF. The rearrangement uses TRBV9 and TRBJ1-2, with D unclear. Germline CDR1 reads SGDLS; CDR2 reads YYNGEE. V shed 4 bases and J shed 0 bases, with 10 bases lying between them. The CDR3 consists of 14 residues.

The rearrangement links TRBV9 to TRBJ1-1; D not certain. The CDR3 contains 14 residues. CDR1 and CDR2 from the germline V gene are SGDLS and YYNGEE. Deletions cut 0 bases from V and 4 bases from J, with 10 bases between. The DNA of the CDR3 is TGTGCCAGCAGCGTAGCTGAGGCGGCCACTGAAGCTTTCTTT. As protein: CASSVAEAATEAFF.

The chain uses TRBV6-1 and TRBJ1-2; D possibly corresponds to TRBD1 (5 bases). This CDR3 has 14 residues. With 7 bases removed from V and 2 bases from J, the gap between germline ends came to 14 bases. Germline V gene lookup returns CDR1 MNHNS and CDR2 SASEGT. The CDR3 sequence: CASTQGVGNYGYTF. CDR3 sequence (DNA): TGTGCCAGCACCCAAGGGGTGGGAAACTATGGCTACACCTTC.

The chain links TRBV27 to TRBJ1-5, with TRBD1 matching over 10 bases. The germline V gene has CDR1 MNHEY and CDR2 SMNVEV (reference sequence). Unmatched junction bases numbered 13, after V lost 7 bases and J lost 7 bases. The CDR3 length is 16 residues. The CDR3 reads CASTPWGQGPLQPQHF. The CDR3 DNA follows: TGTGCCAGCACCCCTTGGGGACAGGGGCCCCTCCAGCCCCAGCATTTT.